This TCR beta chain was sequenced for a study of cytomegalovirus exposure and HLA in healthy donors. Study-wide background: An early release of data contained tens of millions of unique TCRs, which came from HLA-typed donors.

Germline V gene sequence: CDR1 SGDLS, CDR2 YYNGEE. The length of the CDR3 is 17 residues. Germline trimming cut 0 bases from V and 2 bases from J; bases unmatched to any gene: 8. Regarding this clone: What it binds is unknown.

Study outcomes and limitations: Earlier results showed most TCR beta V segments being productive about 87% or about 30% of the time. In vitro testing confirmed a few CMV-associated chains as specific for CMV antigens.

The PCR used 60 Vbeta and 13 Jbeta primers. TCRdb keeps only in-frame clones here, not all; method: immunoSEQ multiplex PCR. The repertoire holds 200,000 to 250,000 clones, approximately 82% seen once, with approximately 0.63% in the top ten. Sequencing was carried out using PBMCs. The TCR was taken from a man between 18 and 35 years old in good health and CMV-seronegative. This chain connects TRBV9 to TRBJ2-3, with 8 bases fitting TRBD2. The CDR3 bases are TGTGCCAGCAGCGTAGGGGTAGGGACTAGGATCACAGATACGCAGTATTTT. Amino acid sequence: CASSVGVGTRITDTQYF.